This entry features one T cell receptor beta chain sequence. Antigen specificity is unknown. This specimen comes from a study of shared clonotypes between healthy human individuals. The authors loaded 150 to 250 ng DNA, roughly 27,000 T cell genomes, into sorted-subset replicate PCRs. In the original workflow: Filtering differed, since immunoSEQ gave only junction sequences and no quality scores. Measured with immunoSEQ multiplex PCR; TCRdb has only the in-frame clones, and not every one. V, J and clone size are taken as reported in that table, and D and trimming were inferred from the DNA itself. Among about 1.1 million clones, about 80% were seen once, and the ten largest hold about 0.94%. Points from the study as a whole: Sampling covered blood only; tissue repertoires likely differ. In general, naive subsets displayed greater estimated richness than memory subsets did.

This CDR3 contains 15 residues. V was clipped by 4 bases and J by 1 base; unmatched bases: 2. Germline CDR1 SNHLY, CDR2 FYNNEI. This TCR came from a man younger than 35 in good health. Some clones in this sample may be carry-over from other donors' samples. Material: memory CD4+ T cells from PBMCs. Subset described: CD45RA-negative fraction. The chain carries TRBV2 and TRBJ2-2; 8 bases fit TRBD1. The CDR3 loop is CASSVRGRNTGELFF. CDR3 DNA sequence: TGTGCCAGCAGTGTCAGGGGGCGGAACACCGGGGAGCTGTTTTTT.